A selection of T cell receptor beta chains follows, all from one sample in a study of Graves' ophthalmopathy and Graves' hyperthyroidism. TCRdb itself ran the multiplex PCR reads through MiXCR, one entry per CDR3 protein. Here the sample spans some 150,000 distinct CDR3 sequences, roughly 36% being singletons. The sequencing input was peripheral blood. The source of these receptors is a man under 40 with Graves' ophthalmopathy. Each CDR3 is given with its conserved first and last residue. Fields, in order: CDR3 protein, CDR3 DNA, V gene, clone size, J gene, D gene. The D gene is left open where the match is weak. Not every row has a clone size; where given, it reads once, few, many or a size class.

CDR3aa: CASSPEGWTGGMNTEAFF
CDR3nt: TGTGCCAGCAGCCCGGAGGGGTGGACCGGGGGTATGAACACTGAAGCTTTCTTT
v_gene: TRBV11-2
abundance: many
j_gene: TRBJ1-1
d_gene: -

CDR3aa: CAKQGDYEQYF
CDR3nt: TGTGCCAAACAGGGGGACTACGAGCAGTACTTC
v_gene: TRBV6-1
abundance: -
j_gene: TRBJ2-7
d_gene: TRBD1

CDR3aa: CASSMEGKTQYF
CDR3nt: TGTGCCAGCAGCATGGAAGGGAAGACCCAGTACTTC
v_gene: TRBV11-2
abundance: few
j_gene: TRBJ2-5
d_gene: -

CDR3aa: CSAKTSGLYEQYF
CDR3nt: TGCAGTGCTAAGACTAGCGGGTTATACGAGCAGTACTTC
v_gene: TRBV20-1
abundance: many
j_gene: TRBJ2-7
d_gene: TRBD2

CDR3aa: CAWTSDRRNTGELFF
CDR3nt: TGTGCCTGGACTAGCGACAGGAGAAACACCGGGGAGCTGTTTTTT
v_gene: TRBV30
abundance: once
j_gene: TRBJ2-2
d_gene: -

CDR3aa: CAIRRTDNNSPLHF
CDR3nt: TGTGCCATTCGTAGGACAGACAATAATTCACCCCTCCACTTT
v_gene: TRBV10-3
abundance: many
j_gene: TRBJ1-6
d_gene: -

CDR3aa: CASSEARTHAF
CDR3nt: TGTGCCAGCAGTGAAGCTAGGACCCACGCATTC
v_gene: TRBV6-1
abundance: few
j_gene: TRBJ2-7
d_gene: -

CDR3aa: CASSTGEHEQYF
CDR3nt: TGTGCCAGCAGTACAGGGGAACACGAGCAGTACTTC
v_gene: TRBV28
abundance: -
j_gene: TRBJ2-7
d_gene: TRBD1

CDR3aa: CSVVWMREDTGELFF
CDR3nt: TGCAGCGTTGTCTGGATGCGCGAGGACACCGGGGAGCTGTTTTTT
v_gene: TRBV29-1
abundance: -
j_gene: TRBJ2-2
d_gene: -

CDR3aa: CASSQAGGGPYEQYF
CDR3nt: TGTGCCAGCAGCCAAGCAGGAGGGGGACCCTACGAGCAGTACTTC
v_gene: TRBV3-1
abundance: -
j_gene: TRBJ2-7
d_gene: -

CDR3aa: CASSLNPGTGSGNTIYF
CDR3nt: TGTGCCAGCAGTCTAAATCCCGGGACAGGCTCTGGAAACACCATATATTTT
v_gene: TRBV12-3/TRBV12-4
abundance: -
j_gene: TRBJ1-3
d_gene: TRBD1

CDR3aa: CATSDGGGVWQETQYF
CDR3nt: TGTGCCACCAGTGATGGCGGCGGAGTTTGGCAAGAGACCCAGTACTTC
v_gene: TRBV24-1
abundance: many
j_gene: TRBJ2-5
d_gene: -

CDR3aa: CASTPTGPPYEQYF
CDR3nt: TGTGCCAGCACTCCGACAGGCCCTCCCTACGAGCAGTACTTC
v_gene: TRBV12-3/TRBV12-4
abundance: few
j_gene: TRBJ2-7
d_gene: -

CDR3aa: CASSFHTEAFF
CDR3nt: TGTGCCAGCAGCTTTCACACTGAAGCTTTCTTT
v_gene: TRBV28
abundance: many
j_gene: TRBJ1-1
d_gene: -

CDR3aa: CASSLRTGLQETQYF
CDR3nt: TGCGCCAGCAGCTTGAGGACGGGGTTGCAAGAGACCCAGTACTTC
v_gene: TRBV5-1
abundance: -
j_gene: TRBJ2-5
d_gene: -

CDR3aa: CASSLRLEQGAEAFF
CDR3nt: TGTGCCAGCAGCTTAAGGCTCGAGCAGGGAGCTGAAGCTTTCTTT
v_gene: TRBV7-2
abundance: -
j_gene: TRBJ1-1
d_gene: -

CDR3aa: CASRDRALTEAFF
CDR3nt: TGTGCCAGCCGGGACAGGGCGTTGACTGAAGCTTTCTTT
v_gene: TRBV18
abundance: many
j_gene: TRBJ1-1
d_gene: TRBD1

CDR3aa: CSADPLADPSKTQYF
CDR3nt: TGCAGTGCTGACCCTTTAGCGGACCCCTCAAAGACCCAGTACTTC
v_gene: TRBV20-1
abundance: many
j_gene: TRBJ2-5
d_gene: -

CDR3aa: CASSLDSTGTGDTEAFF
CDR3nt: TGTGCCAGCAGCTTAGATTCCACCGGGACAGGGGACACTGAAGCTTTCTTT
v_gene: TRBV11-2
abundance: -
j_gene: TRBJ1-1
d_gene: TRBD1

CDR3aa: CASSPYKYRENYGYTF
CDR3nt: TGTGCCAGCAGTCCTTACAAGTACAGGGAAAACTATGGCTACACCTTC
v_gene: TRBV6-5
abundance: many
j_gene: TRBJ1-2
d_gene: -

CDR3aa: CASSLSTVNTGELFF
CDR3nt: TGTGCCAGCAGTCTGTCGACGGTCAACACCGGGGAGCTGTTTTTT
v_gene: TRBV2
abundance: once
j_gene: TRBJ2-2
d_gene: -

CDR3aa: CASSLGQPLTQPQHF
CDR3nt: TGTGCCAGCAGCTTAGGGCAGCCCTTAACGCAGCCCCAGCATTTT
v_gene: TRBV7-2
abundance: many
j_gene: TRBJ1-5
d_gene: -

CDR3aa: CASSRQGFTEAFF
CDR3nt: TGTGCCAGCAGCCGACAGGGATTCACTGAAGCTTTCTTT
v_gene: TRBV28
abundance: few
j_gene: TRBJ1-1
d_gene: TRBD1

CDR3aa: CASSLALGPYTEAFF
CDR3nt: TGTGCCAGCAGCTTAGCGCTGGGGCCATACACTGAAGCTTTCTTT
v_gene: TRBV7-2
abundance: many
j_gene: TRBJ1-1
d_gene: -

CDR3aa: CSATTSGGPAYEQYF
CDR3nt: TGCAGCGCTACGACTAGCGGGGGGCCGGCCTACGAGCAGTACTTC
v_gene: TRBV29-1
abundance: -
j_gene: TRBJ2-7
d_gene: TRBD2

CDR3aa: CASSLPQYQDEAFF
CDR3nt: TGTGCCAGCAGTCTACCTCAATACCAGGATGAAGCTTTCTTT
v_gene: TRBV6-2/TRBV6-3
abundance: -
j_gene: TRBJ1-1
d_gene: -

CDR3aa: CASSYGQGHTDTQYF
CDR3nt: TGTGCCAGCAGTTACGGACAGGGACACACAGATACGCAGTATTTT
v_gene: TRBV6-2/TRBV6-3
abundance: -
j_gene: TRBJ2-3
d_gene: TRBD1

CDR3aa: CASSQSFGQARNTEAFF
CDR3nt: TGTGCCAGCAGTCAAAGTTTCGGACAGGCGCGAAACACTGAAGCTTTCTTT
v_gene: TRBV6-2/TRBV6-3
abundance: -
j_gene: TRBJ1-1
d_gene: TRBD1

CDR3aa: CASSPQQLGNTEAFF
CDR3nt: TGTGCCAGCAGTCCTCAGCAACTCGGGAACACTGAAGCTTTCTTT
v_gene: TRBV12-3/TRBV12-4
abundance: -
j_gene: TRBJ1-1
d_gene: -

CDR3aa: CASSPLNSPLHF
CDR3nt: TGTGCCAGCAGCCCACTTAATTCACCCCTCCACTTT
v_gene: TRBV28
abundance: many
j_gene: TRBJ1-6
d_gene: -

CDR3aa: CASSPKAYEQYF
CDR3nt: TGTGCCAGCAGCCCTAAAGCTTACGAGCAGTACTTC
v_gene: TRBV28
abundance: -
j_gene: TRBJ2-7
d_gene: -

CDR3aa: CASSLGTGGEKTQYF
CDR3nt: TGCGCCAGCAGCTTGGGGACAGGGGGCGAAAAGACCCAGTACTTC
v_gene: TRBV5-1
abundance: many
j_gene: TRBJ2-5
d_gene: TRBD1

CDR3aa: CASSFGGGTTGELFF
CDR3nt: TGCGCCAGCAGCTTCGGCGGCGGTACTACCGGGGAGCTGTTTTTT
v_gene: TRBV5-1
abundance: -
j_gene: TRBJ2-2
d_gene: -

CDR3aa: CASSLNLPGHTGELFF
CDR3nt: TGTGCCAGCAGTTTGAACCTGCCGGGGCACACCGGGGAGCTGTTTTTT
v_gene: TRBV27
abundance: many
j_gene: TRBJ2-2
d_gene: -

CDR3aa: CASSLEVSQETQYF
CDR3nt: TGCGCCAGCAGCTTGGAGGTCAGTCAAGAGACCCAGTACTTC
v_gene: TRBV5-1
abundance: -
j_gene: TRBJ2-5
d_gene: -

CDR3aa: CASSLGQPNTEAFF
CDR3nt: TGTGCCAGCAGTTTGGGACAGCCGAACACTGAAGCTTTCTTT
v_gene: TRBV6-2/TRBV6-3
abundance: -
j_gene: TRBJ1-1
d_gene: TRBD1

CDR3aa: CASSKQGAPGNQPQHF
CDR3nt: TGTGCCAGCTCAAAACAGGGGGCACCGGGGAATCAGCCCCAGCATTTT
v_gene: TRBV18
abundance: many
j_gene: TRBJ1-5
d_gene: TRBD1

CDR3aa: CASRPLAGIGETQYF
CDR3nt: TGTGCCAGCAGACCCCTAGCGGGAATCGGAGAGACCCAGTACTTC
v_gene: TRBV3-1
abundance: many
j_gene: TRBJ2-5
d_gene: TRBD2

CDR3aa: CSARAYRGQDEQYF
CDR3nt: TGCAGTGCTAGAGCCTACAGGGGGCAGGACGAGCAGTACTTC
v_gene: TRBV20-1
abundance: -
j_gene: TRBJ2-7
d_gene: TRBD1

CDR3aa: CSARDFSYEQYF
CDR3nt: TGCAGCGCTAGGGACTTTTCCTACGAGCAGTACTTC
v_gene: TRBV29-1
abundance: many
j_gene: TRBJ2-7
d_gene: -

CDR3aa: CASSPPGGSNQPQHF
CDR3nt: TGTGCCAGCAGTCCCCCCGGGGGTTCGAATCAGCCCCAGCATTTT
v_gene: TRBV6-2/TRBV6-3
abundance: -
j_gene: TRBJ1-5
d_gene: -

CDR3aa: CAISEWGIGYTF
CDR3nt: TGTGCCATCAGTGAGTGGGGTATCGGCTACACCTTC
v_gene: TRBV10-3
abundance: many
j_gene: TRBJ1-2
d_gene: -

CDR3aa: CASSPTGIQPQHF
CDR3nt: TGTGCCAGCAGCCCGACAGGGATTCAGCCCCAGCATTTT
v_gene: TRBV12-3/TRBV12-4
abundance: many
j_gene: TRBJ1-5
d_gene: TRBD1

CDR3aa: CASSYSFSRQETQYF
CDR3nt: TGTGCCAGCAGTTACTCTTTTTCACGACAAGAGACCCAGTACTTC
v_gene: TRBV6-2/TRBV6-3
abundance: many
j_gene: TRBJ2-5
d_gene: -

CDR3aa: CAGAGGLQETQYF
CDR3nt: TGTGCCGGGGCGGGAGGACTACAAGAGACCCAGTACTTC
v_gene: TRBV5-4
abundance: many
j_gene: TRBJ2-5
d_gene: TRBD2

CDR3aa: CASSSEAGNSGNTIYF
CDR3nt: TGTGCCAGCAGTTCAGAAGCAGGGAACTCTGGAAACACCATATATTTT
v_gene: TRBV28
abundance: many
j_gene: TRBJ1-3
d_gene: -

CDR3aa: CSAWTAGGIKETQYF
CDR3nt: TGCAGTGCTTGGACAGCGGGAGGAATCAAAGAGACCCAGTACTTC
v_gene: TRBV20-1
abundance: many
j_gene: TRBJ2-5
d_gene: TRBD2

CDR3aa: CAISWDLQETQYF
CDR3nt: TGTGCCATCAGCTGGGACTTACAAGAGACCCAGTACTTC
v_gene: TRBV10-3
abundance: many
j_gene: TRBJ2-5
d_gene: -

CDR3aa: CASSHQVIQYF
CDR3nt: TGTGCCAGCAGCCACCAGGTCATTCAGTACTTC
v_gene: TRBV11-2
abundance: once
j_gene: TRBJ2-4
d_gene: -

CDR3aa: CASSLDHAGYEQYF
CDR3nt: TGTGCCAGCAGCTTAGATCACGCCGGATACGAGCAGTACTTC
v_gene: TRBV11-2
abundance: -
j_gene: TRBJ2-7
d_gene: -

CDR3aa: CASSILRLAVSYEQYF
CDR3nt: TGTGCCAGCTCGATTCTAAGGCTAGCGGTCTCCTACGAGCAGTACTTC
v_gene: TRBV6-1
abundance: once
j_gene: TRBJ2-7
d_gene: TRBD2

CDR3aa: CASSLTDKQYF
CDR3nt: TGTGCCAGCAGTTTGACAGACAAGCAGTACTTC
v_gene: TRBV12-3/TRBV12-4
abundance: many
j_gene: TRBJ2-7
d_gene: -

CDR3aa: CASRPGQGLYEQYF
CDR3nt: TGTGCCAGCAGACCGGGACAGGGGCTCTACGAGCAGTACTTC
v_gene: TRBV6-5
abundance: many
j_gene: TRBJ2-7
d_gene: TRBD1

CDR3aa: CATRGSYEQYF
CDR3nt: TGTGCCACCAGGGGTTCCTACGAGCAGTACTTC
v_gene: TRBV28
abundance: many
j_gene: TRBJ2-7
d_gene: -